The 24 T cell receptor beta chains given below trace back to one sample, sequenced in a study of cytomegalovirus exposure and HLA in healthy donors. Profiled with immunoSEQ multiplex PCR; TCRdb holds only in-frame clones, not every one. The sample holds fewer than 200,000 clones, around 84% seen once. The sequenced sample consisted of PBMCs. These receptor sequences come from a man in his late teens or twenties in good health and CMV-seropositive.

The chain carries TRBV4-1 and TRBJ2-2; 7 bases match TRBD2. The CDR3 spans 13 residues. Losses at the gene ends were 0 bases for V and 15 bases for J; bases not matched to a gene: 7. CDR1 MGHRA and CDR2 YSYEKL come from the germline V gene. CDR3: CASSQEWRGKLFF. CDR3 bases: TGCGCCAGCAGCCAAGAATGGCGGGGGAAGTTGTTTTTT.

This chain connects TRBV14 to TRBJ2-2, with 8 positions matching TRBD1. Germline values: CDR1 SGHDN, CDR2 FVKESK. The V gene end was trimmed by 7 bases and the J gene end by 2 bases; junction bases not matched to a gene: 6. The CDR3 is made up of 15 amino acids. This chain's CDR3 is CASTRTGRNTGELFF. CDR3 sequence (DNA): TGTGCCAGCACCCGGACAGGGCGAAACACCGGGGAGCTGTTTTTT.

As regards this clone: The junction differs from germline at one of its ends, possibly a read error. The V call is TRBV19, the J call TRBJ1-4, with TRBD1 as a possible D gene (5 bases). In germline, CDR1 is LNHDA, CDR2 SQIVND (reference sequence). The CDR3 is 15 residues long. CDR3 region: CASRPFEGTSEKLFF. The CDR3 DNA is TGTGCCAGTAGACCATTTGAGGGGACTAGTGAAAAACTGTTTTTT.

V gene TRBV7-9 combines with J gene TRBJ2-3, with 9 bases identical to TRBD1. The J segment lost 2 bases and the V segment lost 5 bases, leaving 5 bases of the junction unmatched. CDR1 SEHNR and CDR2 FQNEAQ come from the germline V gene (reference sequence). This CDR3 comprises 15 residues. For the CDR3, the DNA is TGTGCCAGCAGCATACAGGGGGCAGCCACAGATACGCAGTATTTT. This translates into CASSIQGAATDTQYF.

The rearrangement links TRBV27 to TRBJ2-2, with 12 bases matching TRBD2. Germline V lookup: CDR1 MNHEY, CDR2 SMNVEV (reference sequence). This CDR3 is 17 amino acids long. The V gene end was trimmed by 5 bases and the J gene end by 3 bases; junction bases not matched to a gene: 7. CDR3 region: CASSNVGLAGDTGELFF. The CDR3 DNA sequence: TGTGCCAGCAGTAACGTGGGACTAGCGGGCGACACCGGGGAGCTGTTTTTT.

The gene calls are TRBV9 and TRBJ1-2; weak D call: TRBD1 (5 bases). Germline V gene sequence: CDR1 SGDLS, CDR2 YYNGEE. The ends were cut back, 1 base at V and 6 bases at J, with 13 bases in the middle. The CDR3 length is 14 residues. The CDR3 sequence: CASSVNPTDNGYTF. CDR3 in DNA: TGTGCCAGCAGCGTAAACCCGACAGATAATGGCTACACCTTC.

The chain employs TRBV27 and TRBJ2-1, with 15 nucleotides matching TRBD2. The CDR3 is 16 residues long. Trimming took 8 bases from V and 4 from J; bases not matched to a gene: 6. From germline, CDR1 is MNHEY and CDR2 SMNVEV (reference sequence). The CDR3 loop is CASGGTSGGLYNEQFF. The DNA for the CDR3 is TGTGCCAGCGGGGGGACTAGCGGGGGGTTATACAATGAGCAGTTCTTC.

This chain joins TRBV7-2 and TRBJ2-1; D is unclear. From germline, CDR1 is SGHTA and CDR2 FQGNSA. The CDR3 is made up of 15 amino acids. V lost 1 base and J lost 4, with 11 bases in between. DNA for the CDR3: TGTGCCAGCAGCTTAGGGGCAGACCTATACAATGAGCAGTTCTTC. It yields the protein CASSLGADLYNEQFF.

CDR3 residues: CASSSHIPSNRNTGELFF. In nucleotides, the CDR3 is TGTGCCAGCAGTTCGCATATCCCTTCGAACAGGAACACCGGGGAGCTGTTTTTT. This chain connects TRBV27 to TRBJ2-2; D is ambiguous. The CDR3 has 18 residues. V lost 4 bases and J lost 1, with 19 bases in between. Germline CDR1 and CDR2: MNHEY and SMNVEV (reference sequence).

This rearrangement joins TRBV27 to TRBJ1-4; D ambiguous. CDR1 is MNHEY and CDR2 is SMNVEV in the germline V gene (reference sequence). CDR3 size: 16 residues. Trimming removed 4 bases at V and 6 bases at J, with 18 bases between. The CDR3 is CASSSRSGFGDEKLFF. Here the CDR3 DNA reads TGTGCCAGCAGTTCCCGTTCAGGATTCGGGGATGAAAAACTGTTTTTT.

V and J are TRBV19 and TRBJ1-1; D possibly corresponds to TRBD1 (5 bases). The CDR3 consists of 14 residues. The germline gives CDR1 LNHDA, CDR2 SQIVND (reference sequence). V was clipped by 7 bases and J by 0 bases, with 12 bases between them. CDR3: CASTFAGVNTEAFF. In DNA form, the CDR3 reads TGTGCCAGTACATTTGCGGGGGTGAACACTGAAGCTTTCTTT. Drawing the rest from reference TRBV19 and TRBJ1-1, the complete variable domain is DGGITQSPKYLFRKEGQNVTLSCEQNLNHDAMYWYRQDPGQGLRLIYYSQIVNDFQKGDIAEGYSVSREKKESFPLTVTSAQKNPTAFYLCASTFAGVNTEAFFGQGTRLTVV.

CDR3 region: CASSWGAYGYTF. CDR3 in DNA: TGTGCCAGCAGTTGGGGAGCCTATGGCTACACCTTC. The rearrangement links TRBV28 to TRBJ1-2; D is unresolved. V lost 4 bases and J 4 bases, leaving 7 bases between the germline ends. The CDR3 covers 12 residues. Germline V lookup: CDR1 MDHEN, CDR2 SYDVKM.

V is TRBV27 and J is TRBJ2-7; a weak D match, TRBD2 (6 bases). This CDR3 region has 14 residues. Germline assignment: CDR1 MNHEY and CDR2 SMNVEV (reference sequence). The V end lost 5 bases, the J end lost 4 bases, and 15 bases lay between the germline ends. The CDR3 coding sequence is TGTGCCAGCAGTCAGGCGGGACTGACTTACGAGCAGTACTTC. Protein product: CASSQAGLTYEQYF.

This clone was detected a few times. One junction end does not reproduce the germline sequence, and a read error may be involved. This rearrangement joins TRBV5-1 to TRBJ1-6; 7 bases match TRBD1. Looked up from germline, CDR1 is SGHRS and CDR2 is YFSETQ. The length of the CDR3 is 15 residues. In DNA, the CDR3 is TGCGCCAGCAGCCAAACAGGGGAGGCTAATACACCCCTCCACTTT. Protein: CASSQTGEANTPLHF.

V gene TRBV5-1 combines with J gene TRBJ1-1; D is unresolved. This CDR3 has 13 amino acids. Germline CDR1 is SGHRS and CDR2 is YFSETQ. V was cut by 4 bases and J by 6 bases, with 13 bases left in between. CDR3 DNA sequence: TGCGCCAGCAGCCCGGGCGAGGAGGCTGAAGCTTTCTTT. Translated, it gives CASSPGEEAEAFF.

V is TRBV5-1 and J is TRBJ1-4; D unclear. The V end was cut by 4 bases, the J end by 6 bases, with 19 bases between. Germline V gene lookup returns CDR1 SGHRS and CDR2 YFSETQ. The CDR3 has 16 amino acids. CDR3 sequence (DNA): TGCGCCAGCAGCCCCGGGTCTGAAGCGGTCCATGAAAAACTGTTTTTT. Protein: CASSPGSEAVHEKLFF.

The gene calls are TRBV10-3 and TRBJ1-2; D unclear. The CDR3 is 13 amino acids. Looked up from germline, CDR1 is ENHRY and CDR2 is SYGVKD. Trimming removed 8 bases from V and 0 bases from J, with 10 bases in between. The CDR3 bases are TGTGCCATCCGGGTCGGCCCTAACTATGGCTACACCTTC. Its protein is CAIRVGPNYGYTF.

The V and J genes are TRBV4-1 and TRBJ1-2, with a possible D match to TRBD1 (5 bases). V was trimmed by 1 base and J by 2 bases, leaving 11 bases between them. CDR1 and CDR2 (germline): MGHRA, YSYEKL. CDR3 length: 15 amino acids. For the CDR3, the DNA is TGCGCCAGCAGCCAAGGCTCAGGGAACAACTATGGCTACACCTTC. Translating it yields CASSQGSGNNYGYTF.

The chain recombines TRBV4-1 with TRBJ2-1; 10 nucleotides match TRBD1. Germline V CDR1 and CDR2: MGHRA, YSYEKL. J lost 0 bases, V lost 3 bases, and 8 bases had no gene match. CDR3 length equals 18 residues. CDR3 amino acids: CASSHGPRDRGSYNEQFF. The CDR3 DNA reads as TGCGCCAGCAGCCACGGACCCAGGGACAGGGGCTCCTACAATGAGCAGTTCTTC.

This clone was observed once. The chain uses TRBV28 and TRBJ1-5; D remains ambiguous. The CDR3 is 13 residues long. Germline CDR1 MDHEN, CDR2 SYDVKM. V lost 5 bases and J 10 bases, leaving 15 bases between the germline ends. The CDR3 region has the DNA TGTGCCAGCAGTCTCACCTTGAGGGTTCCCCAGCATTTT. Its protein product is CASSLTLRVPQHF. The full variable domain, its missing parts supplied by reference TRBV28 and TRBJ1-5, is DVKVTQSSRYLVKRTGEKVFLECVQDMDHENMFWYRQDPGLGLRLIYFSYDVKMKEKGDIPEGYSVSREKKERFSLILESASTNQTSMYLCASSLTLRVPQHFGDGTRLSIL.

V is TRBV27 and J is TRBJ2-7, with TRBD1 matching 9 bases. J gave up 5 bases and V 5 bases, and 4 bases lay outside the gene matches. This CDR3 is built from 13 residues. CDR1 MNHEY and CDR2 SMNVEV come from the germline V gene (reference sequence). CDR3 in amino acids: CASSTGQGNEQYF. CDR3 coding DNA: TGTGCCAGCAGTACGGGACAGGGAAACGAGCAGTACTTC.

This chain connects TRBV2 to TRBJ1-1; D is undetermined. Deletions cut 6 bases from V and 0 bases from J, with 8 bases between. Germline lookup yields CDR1 SNHLY and CDR2 FYNNEI. The CDR3 has 13 amino acids. The CDR3 sequence is CASSPELNTEAFF. CDR3 coding DNA: TGTGCCAGCAGCCCAGAATTGAACACTGAAGCTTTCTTT.

The chain has TRBV2 and TRBJ1-5, with 9 bases aligning to TRBD1. CDR1 and CDR2 (germline): SNHLY, FYNNEI. CDR3 length equals 18 residues. Trimming removed 4 bases from V and 1 base from J; junction bases left unmatched: 11. The DNA of the CDR3 is TGTGCCAGCAGTGCGGGGACAGGGATGCGGTTAAGCAATCAGCCCCAGCATTTT. Protein product: CASSAGTGMRLSNQPQHF.

The rearrangement uses TRBV10-1 and TRBJ2-1; 8 bases agree with TRBD2. Germline V gives CDR1 WNHNN, CDR2 SYGVQD (reference sequence). After removal of 4 bases from V and 10 bases from J, the junction contained 3 bases not matched to a gene. The CDR3 consists of 12 residues. The CDR3 loop reads CASSASGFEQFF. CDR3 coding DNA: TGCGCCAGCAGTGCTAGCGGGTTCGAGCAGTTCTTC.